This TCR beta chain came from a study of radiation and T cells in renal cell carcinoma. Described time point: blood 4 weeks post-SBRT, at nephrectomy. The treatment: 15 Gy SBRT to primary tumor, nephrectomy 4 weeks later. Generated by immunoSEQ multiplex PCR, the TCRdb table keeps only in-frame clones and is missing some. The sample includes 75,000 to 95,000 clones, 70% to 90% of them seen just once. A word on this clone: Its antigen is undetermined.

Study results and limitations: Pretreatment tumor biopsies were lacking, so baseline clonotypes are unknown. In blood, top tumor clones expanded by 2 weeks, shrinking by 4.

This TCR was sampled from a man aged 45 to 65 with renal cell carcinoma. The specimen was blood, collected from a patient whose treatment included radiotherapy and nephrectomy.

The chain's CDR3 is CAISETGRDTEAFF. The DNA for the CDR3 is TGTGCCATCAGTGAGACAGGGCGGGACACTGAAGCTTTCTTT. The chain has TRBV10-3 and TRBJ1-1, with D possibly matching TRBD1 (6 bases). The germline V gene has CDR1 ENHRY and CDR2 SYGVKD. The ends were cut back, 2 bases at V and 3 bases at J, with 10 bases in the middle. CDR3 length: 14 amino acids.